The clone carrying this T cell receptor beta chain was counted a few times. What it binds is not known. Trimming at V came to 4 bases and at J to 2 bases, leaving 4 bases not matched to a gene. This CDR3 contains 15 residues. In germline, CDR1 is SGDLS, CDR2 YYNGEE. The data derive from a study of T cells after yellow fever vaccination. Study-wide results and limits: Shared CD4/CD8 clonotypes were a small share, likely from convergent recombination. The booster response re-showed most primary clones: 96% CD4, 88% CD8.

TCRdb re-called the 5' RACE reads with MiXCR, one entry per CDR3 protein. The sample has about 510,000 distinct CDR3 sequences, about a fifth seen once. This sequence was found in a young man who received the YFV17D yellow fever vaccine. The gene calls are TRBV9 and TRBJ2-1; 9 nucleotides match TRBD2. Source: PBMCs, taken less than 25 days after the first yellow fever vaccination. CDR3 in DNA: TGTGCCAGCAGCTCGCGGGGGGGCCCCTACAATGAGCAGTTCTTC. Encoded protein: CASSSRGGPYNEQFF.